This T cell receptor (beta chain) stems from a study of beta chain features in type 1 diabetes. Study-wide results and caveats: In the patient group, naive, central memory and Treg TCRB repertoires seemed more alike than in the healthy donor group. TCRB CDR3s were moderately but significantly shorter in Type 1 diabetes patients in all four CD4+ subsets. The study notes PCR might favor shorter templates equally in patients and controls.

Germline assignment: CDR1 DFQATT and CDR2 SNEGSKA (reference sequence). The CDR3 is 10 residues long. Deletions cut 6 bases from V and 7 bases from J, with 10 bases between. The authors reverse transcribed all of the isolated RNA, so sequencing captured expressed TCRB transcripts. Profiling relied on immunoSEQ multiplex PCR, and the TCRdb table lists in-frame clones only, not all of them. Among 450,000 to 550,000 clones listed, about 30% were seen once. The authors sorted CD4+ naive, central memory, regulatory and stem cell-like memory cells via CD45RO/CCR7/CD25/CD127/CD95/CD27. This clone was observed a handful of times. As yet, its antigen is unknown.

Sequencing was performed on naive CD4+ T cells from blood. The TCR originated in a man between 18 and 35 years old in good health. The chain couples TRBV20-1 to TRBJ2-7, with D maybe TRBD1 (6 bases). The CDR3 loop reads CSAYRVEQYF. DNA of the CDR3: TGCAGTGCATACAGGGTTGAGCAGTACTTC.